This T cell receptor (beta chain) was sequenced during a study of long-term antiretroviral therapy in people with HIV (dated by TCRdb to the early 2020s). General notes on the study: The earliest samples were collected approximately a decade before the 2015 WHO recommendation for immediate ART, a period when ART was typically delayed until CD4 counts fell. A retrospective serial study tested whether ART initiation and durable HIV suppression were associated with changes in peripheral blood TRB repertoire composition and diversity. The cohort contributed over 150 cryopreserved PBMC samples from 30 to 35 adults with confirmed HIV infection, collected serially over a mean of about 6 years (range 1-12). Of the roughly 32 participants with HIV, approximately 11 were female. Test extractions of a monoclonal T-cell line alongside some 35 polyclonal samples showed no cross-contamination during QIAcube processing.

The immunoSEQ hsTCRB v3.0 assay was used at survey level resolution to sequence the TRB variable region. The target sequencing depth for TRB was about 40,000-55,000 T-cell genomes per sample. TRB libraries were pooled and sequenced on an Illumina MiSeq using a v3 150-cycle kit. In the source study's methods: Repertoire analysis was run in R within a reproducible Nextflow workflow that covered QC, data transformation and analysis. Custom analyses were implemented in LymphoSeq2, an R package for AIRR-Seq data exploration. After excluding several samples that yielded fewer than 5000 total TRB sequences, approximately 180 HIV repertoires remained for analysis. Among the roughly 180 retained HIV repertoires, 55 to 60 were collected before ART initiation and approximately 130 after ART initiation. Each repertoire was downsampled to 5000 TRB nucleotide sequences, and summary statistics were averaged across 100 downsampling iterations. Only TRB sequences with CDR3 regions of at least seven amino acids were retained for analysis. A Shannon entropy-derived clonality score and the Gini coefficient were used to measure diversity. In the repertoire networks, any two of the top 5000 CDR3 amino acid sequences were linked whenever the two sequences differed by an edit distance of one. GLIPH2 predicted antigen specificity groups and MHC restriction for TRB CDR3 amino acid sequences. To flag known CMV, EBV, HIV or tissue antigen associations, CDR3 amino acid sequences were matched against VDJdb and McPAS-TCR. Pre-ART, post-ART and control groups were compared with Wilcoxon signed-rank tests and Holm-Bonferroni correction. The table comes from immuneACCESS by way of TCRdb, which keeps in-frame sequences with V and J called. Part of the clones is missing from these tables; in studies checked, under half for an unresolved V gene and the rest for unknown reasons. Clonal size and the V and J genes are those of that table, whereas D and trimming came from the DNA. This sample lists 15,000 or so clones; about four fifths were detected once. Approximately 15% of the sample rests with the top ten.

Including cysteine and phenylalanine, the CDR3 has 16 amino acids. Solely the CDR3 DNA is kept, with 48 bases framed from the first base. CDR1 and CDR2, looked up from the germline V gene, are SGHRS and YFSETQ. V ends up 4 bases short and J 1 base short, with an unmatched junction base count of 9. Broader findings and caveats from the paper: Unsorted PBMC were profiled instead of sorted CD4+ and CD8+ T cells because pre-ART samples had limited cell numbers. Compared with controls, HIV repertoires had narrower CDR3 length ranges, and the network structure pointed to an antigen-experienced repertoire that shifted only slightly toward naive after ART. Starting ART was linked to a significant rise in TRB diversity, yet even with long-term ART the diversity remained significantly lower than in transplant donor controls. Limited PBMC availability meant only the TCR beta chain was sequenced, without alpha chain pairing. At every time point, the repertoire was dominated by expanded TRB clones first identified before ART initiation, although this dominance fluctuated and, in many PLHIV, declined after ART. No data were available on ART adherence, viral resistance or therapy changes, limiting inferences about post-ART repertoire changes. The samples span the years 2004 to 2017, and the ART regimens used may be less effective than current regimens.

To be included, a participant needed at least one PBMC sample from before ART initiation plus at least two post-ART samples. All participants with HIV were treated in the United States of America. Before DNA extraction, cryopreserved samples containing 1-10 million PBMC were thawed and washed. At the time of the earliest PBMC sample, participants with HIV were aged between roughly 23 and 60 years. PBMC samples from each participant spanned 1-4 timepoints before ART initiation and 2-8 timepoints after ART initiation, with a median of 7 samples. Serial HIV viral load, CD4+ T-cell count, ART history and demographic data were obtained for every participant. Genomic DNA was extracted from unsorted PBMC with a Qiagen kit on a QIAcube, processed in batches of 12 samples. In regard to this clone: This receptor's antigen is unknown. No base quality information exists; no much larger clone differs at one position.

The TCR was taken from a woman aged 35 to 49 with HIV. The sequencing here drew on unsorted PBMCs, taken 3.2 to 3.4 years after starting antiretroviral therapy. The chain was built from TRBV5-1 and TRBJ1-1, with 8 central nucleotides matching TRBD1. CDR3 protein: CASSRGDRLTNTEAFF. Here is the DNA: TGCGCCAGCAGCCGCGGGGACAGGTTGACGAACACTGAAGCTTTCTTT.